This TCR beta chain was identified during a study of Ad26.COV2.S vaccination and SARS-CoV-2 variants. Findings of the study overall: Across vaccine and placebo recipients, the breadth of non-spike TCRs was similar. Substantial breadth was reported for post-vaccination spike-specific CD8+ and CD4+ T cells. Compared with placebo recipients, vaccine recipients had higher spike-specific TCR breadth.

Germline V gives CDR1 MNHEY, CDR2 SVGEGT. Losses at the gene ends were 3 bases for V and 4 bases for J; bases not matched to a gene: 7. The CDR3 covers 16 residues. On this clone: What it binds is unknown.

The protocol was immunoSEQ multiplex PCR, while the TCRdb copy is restricted to in-frame clones and leaves out a portion. There are around 7,000 clones in the sample; roughly 84% occur only once, and 25% to 30% lies in the top ten. This sample comprised peripheral blood, obtained after recovery from COVID-19. This sequence originates from a human donor who had recovered from COVID-19. The chain combines TRBV6-2 or TRBV6-3 with TRBJ1-1, with 11 bases fitting TRBD1. The CDR3 bases are TGTGCCAGCAGTTATAGGCGGACAGGGGGCTTCACTGAAGCTTTCTTT. The encoded protein is CASSYRRTGGFTEAFF.